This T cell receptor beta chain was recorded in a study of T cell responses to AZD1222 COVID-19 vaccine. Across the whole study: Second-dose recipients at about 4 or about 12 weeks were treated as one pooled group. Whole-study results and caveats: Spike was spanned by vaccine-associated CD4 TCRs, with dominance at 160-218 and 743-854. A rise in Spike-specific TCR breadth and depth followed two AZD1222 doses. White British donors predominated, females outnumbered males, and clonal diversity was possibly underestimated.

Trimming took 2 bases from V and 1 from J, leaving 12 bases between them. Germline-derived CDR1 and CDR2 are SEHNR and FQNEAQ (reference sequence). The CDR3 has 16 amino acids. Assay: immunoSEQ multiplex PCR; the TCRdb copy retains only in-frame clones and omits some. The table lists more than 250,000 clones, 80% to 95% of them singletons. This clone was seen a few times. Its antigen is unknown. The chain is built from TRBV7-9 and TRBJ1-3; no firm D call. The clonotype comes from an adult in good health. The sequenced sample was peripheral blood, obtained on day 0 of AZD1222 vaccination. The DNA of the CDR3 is TGTGCCAGCAGCTTATATCTCGACGCATCTGGAAACACCATATATTTT. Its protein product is CASSLYLDASGNTIYF.